This T cell receptor beta chain was found in a study of T cell repertoires in cytomegalovirus infection. TCRdb independently ran MiXCR on the reads; one entry per CDR3 protein. The table shows some 100,000 distinct CDR3 sequences, with about 25% occurring only once. Germline V CDR1 and CDR2: SNHLY, FYNNEI. The CDR3 length is 15 residues. The ends were cut back, 6 bases at V and 0 bases at J, with 12 bases in the middle. Only a few counts were recorded for this clonotype. The sequenced sample consisted of CD8+ T cells from PBMCs. The chain joins TRBV2 to TRBJ1-5; weak D call: TRBD1 (6 bases). The TCR was taken from a human donor in good health (CMV status not recorded). Some clones in this sample may be carry-over from other donors' samples. In DNA, the CDR3 is TGTGCCAGCAGACAGGACAGTTATAGCAATCAGCCCCAGCATTTT. Its translation is CASRQDSYSNQPQHF.